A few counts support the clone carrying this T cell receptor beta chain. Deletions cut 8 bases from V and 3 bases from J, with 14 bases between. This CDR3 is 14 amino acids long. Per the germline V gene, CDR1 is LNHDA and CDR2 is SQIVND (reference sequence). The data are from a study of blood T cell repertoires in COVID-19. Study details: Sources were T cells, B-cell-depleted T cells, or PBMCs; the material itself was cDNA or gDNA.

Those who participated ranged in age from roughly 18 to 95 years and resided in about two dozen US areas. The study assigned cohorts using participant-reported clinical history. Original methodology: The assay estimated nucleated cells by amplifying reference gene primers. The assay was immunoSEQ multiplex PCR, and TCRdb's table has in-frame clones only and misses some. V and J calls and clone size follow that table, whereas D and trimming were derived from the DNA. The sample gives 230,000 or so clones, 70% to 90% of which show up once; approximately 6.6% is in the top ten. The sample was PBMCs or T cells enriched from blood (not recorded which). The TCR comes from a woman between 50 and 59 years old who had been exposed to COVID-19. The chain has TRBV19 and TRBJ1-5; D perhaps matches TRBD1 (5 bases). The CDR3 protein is CASGAWGDNQPQHF. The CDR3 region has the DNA TGTGCCAGTGGCGCGTGGGGGGACAATCAGCCCCAGCATTTT.